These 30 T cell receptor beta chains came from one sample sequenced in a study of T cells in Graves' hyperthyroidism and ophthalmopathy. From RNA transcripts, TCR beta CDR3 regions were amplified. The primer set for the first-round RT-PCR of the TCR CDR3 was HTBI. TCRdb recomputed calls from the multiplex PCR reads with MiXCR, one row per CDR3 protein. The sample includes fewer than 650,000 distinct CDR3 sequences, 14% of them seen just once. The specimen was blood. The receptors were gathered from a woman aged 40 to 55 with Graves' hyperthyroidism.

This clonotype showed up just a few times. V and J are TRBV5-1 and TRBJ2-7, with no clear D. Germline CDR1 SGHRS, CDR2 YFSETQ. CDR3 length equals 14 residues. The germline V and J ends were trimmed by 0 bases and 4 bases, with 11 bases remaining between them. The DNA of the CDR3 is TGCGCCAGCAGCTTGGGGGGAATCGGGTACGAGCAGTACTTC. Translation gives CASSLGGIGYEQYF. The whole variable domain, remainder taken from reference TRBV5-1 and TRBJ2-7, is KAGVTQTPRYLIKTRGQQVTLSCSPISGHRSVSWYQQTPGQGLQFLFEYFSETQRNKGNFPGRFSGRQFSNSRSEMNVSTLELGDSALYLCASSLGGIGYEQYFGPGTRLTVT.

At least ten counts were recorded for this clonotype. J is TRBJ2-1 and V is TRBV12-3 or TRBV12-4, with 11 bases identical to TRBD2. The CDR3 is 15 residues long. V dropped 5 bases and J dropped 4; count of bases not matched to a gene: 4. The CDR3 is CASSRSSGRYNEQFF. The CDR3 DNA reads TGTGCCAGCAGTCGATCTAGCGGGAGGTACAATGAGCAGTTCTTC.

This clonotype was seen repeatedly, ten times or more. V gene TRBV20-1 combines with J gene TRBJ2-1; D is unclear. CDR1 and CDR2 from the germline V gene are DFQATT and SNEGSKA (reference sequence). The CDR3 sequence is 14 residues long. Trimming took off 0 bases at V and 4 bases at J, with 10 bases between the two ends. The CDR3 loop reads CSARDRAIYNEQFF. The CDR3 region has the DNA TGCAGTGCTAGAGATCGAGCCATTTACAATGAGCAGTTCTTC.

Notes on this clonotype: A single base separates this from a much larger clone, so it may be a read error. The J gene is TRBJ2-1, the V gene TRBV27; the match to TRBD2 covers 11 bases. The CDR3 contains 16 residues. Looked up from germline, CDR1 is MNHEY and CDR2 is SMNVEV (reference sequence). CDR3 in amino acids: CASRPAGTSGFNKQFF. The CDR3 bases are TGTGCCAGCAGGCCAGCCGGGACTAGCGGATTCAATAAGCAGTTCTTC.

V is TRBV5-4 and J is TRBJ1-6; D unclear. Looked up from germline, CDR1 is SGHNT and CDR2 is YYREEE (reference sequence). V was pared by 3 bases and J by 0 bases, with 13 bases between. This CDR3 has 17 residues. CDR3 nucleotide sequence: TGTGCCAGCAGCTCGGCTGATTCGAGCTCCTATAATTCACCCCTCCACTTT. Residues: CASSSADSSSYNSPLHF. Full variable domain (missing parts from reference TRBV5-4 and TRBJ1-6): ETGVTQSPTHLIKTRGQQVTLRCSSQSGHNTVSWYQQALGQGPQFIFQYYREEENGRGNFPPRFSGLQFPNYSSELNVNALELDDSALYLCASSSADSSSYNSPLHFGNGTRLTVT.

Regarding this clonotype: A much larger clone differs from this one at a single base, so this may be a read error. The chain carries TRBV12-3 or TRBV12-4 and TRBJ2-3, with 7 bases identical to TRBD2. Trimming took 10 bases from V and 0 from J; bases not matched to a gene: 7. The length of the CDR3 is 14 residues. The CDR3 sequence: CANMGLPSTDTQYF. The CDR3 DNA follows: TGTGCCAACATGGGACTACCTAGCACAGATACGCAGTATTTT.

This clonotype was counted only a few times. This CDR3 is CASSLASSGGTYEQYF. The CDR3 nucleotides are TGCGCCAGCAGCTTGGCTTCCAGCGGGGGGACCTACGAGCAGTACTTC. V and J are TRBV5-1 and TRBJ2-7; 9 nucleotides agree with TRBD2. CDR1 and CDR2 (germline): SGHRS, YFSETQ. V lost 0 bases and J lost 2; bases outside the gene matches: 6. The CDR3 is 16 amino acids.

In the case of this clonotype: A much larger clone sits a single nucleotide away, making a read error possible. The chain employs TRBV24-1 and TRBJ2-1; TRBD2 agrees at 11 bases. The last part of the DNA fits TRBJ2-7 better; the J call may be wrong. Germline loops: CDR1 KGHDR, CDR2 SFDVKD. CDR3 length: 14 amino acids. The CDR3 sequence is CATGTSGNVNEQYF. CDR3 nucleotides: TGTGCCACCGGGACTAGCGGCAACGTCAATGAGCAGTACTTC.

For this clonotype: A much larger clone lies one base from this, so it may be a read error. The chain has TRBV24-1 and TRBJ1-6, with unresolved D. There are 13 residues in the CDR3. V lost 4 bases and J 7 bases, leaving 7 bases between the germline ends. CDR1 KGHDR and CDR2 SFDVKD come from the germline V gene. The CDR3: CATSEARNSPLHF. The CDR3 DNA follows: TGTGCCACCAGTGAGGCAAGAAATTCACCCCTCCACTTT.

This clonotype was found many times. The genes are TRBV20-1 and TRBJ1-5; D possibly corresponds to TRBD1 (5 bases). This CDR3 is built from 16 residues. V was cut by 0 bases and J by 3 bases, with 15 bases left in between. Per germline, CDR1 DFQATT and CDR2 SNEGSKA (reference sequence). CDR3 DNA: TGCAGTGCTAGAGATGGAGGGGAATTGAACAATCAGCCCCAGCATTTT. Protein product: CSARDGGELNNQPQHF.

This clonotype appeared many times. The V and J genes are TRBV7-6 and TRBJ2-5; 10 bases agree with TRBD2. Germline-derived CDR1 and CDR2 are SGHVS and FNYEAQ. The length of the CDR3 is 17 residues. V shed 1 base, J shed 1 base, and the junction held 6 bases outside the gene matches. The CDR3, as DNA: TGTGCCAGCAGCTTAGAACTAGCGGGAACTTTCCAAGAGACCCAGTACTTC. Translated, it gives CASSLELAGTFQETQYF. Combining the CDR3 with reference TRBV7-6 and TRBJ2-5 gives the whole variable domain GAGVSQSPRYKVTKRGQDVALRCDPISGHVSLYWYRQALGQGPEFLTYFNYEAQQDKSGLPNDRFSAERPEGSISTLTIQRTEQRDSAMYRCASSLELAGTFQETQYFGPGTRLLVL.

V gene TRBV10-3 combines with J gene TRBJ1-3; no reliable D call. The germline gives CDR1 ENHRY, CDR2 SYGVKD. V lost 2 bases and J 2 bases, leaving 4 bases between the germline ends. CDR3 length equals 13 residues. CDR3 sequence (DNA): TGTGCCATCAGTGAGGCGGCTGGAAACACCATATATTTT. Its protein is CAISEAAGNTIYF.

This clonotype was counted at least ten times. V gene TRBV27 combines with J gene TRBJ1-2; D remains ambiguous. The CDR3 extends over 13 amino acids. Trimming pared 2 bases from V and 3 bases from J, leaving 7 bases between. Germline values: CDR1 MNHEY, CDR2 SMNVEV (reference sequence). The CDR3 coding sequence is TGTGCCAGCAGTTTAAAGGGTGACTATGGCTACACCTTC. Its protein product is CASSLKGDYGYTF.

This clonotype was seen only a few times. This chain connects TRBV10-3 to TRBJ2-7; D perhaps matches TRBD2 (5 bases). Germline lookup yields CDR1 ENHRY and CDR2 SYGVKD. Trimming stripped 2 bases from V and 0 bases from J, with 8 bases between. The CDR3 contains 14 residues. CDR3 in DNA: TGTGCCATCAGTGAGGAGGGAAGCTCCTACGAGCAGTACTTC. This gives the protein CAISEEGSSYEQYF.

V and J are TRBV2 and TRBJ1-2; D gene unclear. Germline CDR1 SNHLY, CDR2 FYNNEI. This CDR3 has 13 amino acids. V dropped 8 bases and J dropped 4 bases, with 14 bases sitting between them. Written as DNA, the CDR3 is TGTGCCAGCGCTCAGCGGTGGGGCTATGGCTACACCTTC. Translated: CASAQRWGYGYTF.

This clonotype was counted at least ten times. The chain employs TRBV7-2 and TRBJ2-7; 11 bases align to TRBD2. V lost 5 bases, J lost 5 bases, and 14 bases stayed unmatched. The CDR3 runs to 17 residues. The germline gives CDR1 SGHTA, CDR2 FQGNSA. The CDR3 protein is CASSRNEVGLAGNEQYF. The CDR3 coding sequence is TGTGCCAGCAGCCGGAATGAGGTCGGACTAGCGGGCAACGAGCAGTACTTC.

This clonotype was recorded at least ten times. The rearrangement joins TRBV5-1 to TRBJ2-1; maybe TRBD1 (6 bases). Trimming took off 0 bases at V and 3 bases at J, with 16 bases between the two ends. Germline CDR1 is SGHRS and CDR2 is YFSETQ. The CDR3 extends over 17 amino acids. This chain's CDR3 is CASSLVEGVGIYNEQFF. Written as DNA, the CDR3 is TGCGCCAGCAGCTTGGTAGAGGGGGTAGGAATCTACAATGAGCAGTTCTTC.

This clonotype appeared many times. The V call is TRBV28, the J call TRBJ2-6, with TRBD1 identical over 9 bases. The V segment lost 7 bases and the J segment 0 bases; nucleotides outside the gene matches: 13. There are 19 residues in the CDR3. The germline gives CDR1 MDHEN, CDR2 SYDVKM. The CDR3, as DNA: TGTGCCAGCACACCTGCTTGGGGGGACAGGGTCTCTGGGGCCAACGTCCTGACTTTC. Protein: CASTPAWGDRVSGANVLTF.

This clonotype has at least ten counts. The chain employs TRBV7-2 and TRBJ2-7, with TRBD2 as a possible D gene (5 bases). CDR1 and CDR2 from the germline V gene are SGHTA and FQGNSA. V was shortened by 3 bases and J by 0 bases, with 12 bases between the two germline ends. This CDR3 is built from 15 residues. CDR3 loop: CASSLGAADSYEQYF. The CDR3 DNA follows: TGTGCCAGCAGCTTGGGAGCAGCGGACTCCTACGAGCAGTACTTC.

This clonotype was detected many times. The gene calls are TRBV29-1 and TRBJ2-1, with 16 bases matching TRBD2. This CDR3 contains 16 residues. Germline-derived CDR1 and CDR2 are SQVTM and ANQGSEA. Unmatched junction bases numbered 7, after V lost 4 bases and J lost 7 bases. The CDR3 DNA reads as TGCAGCGTTGGCGGGACTAGCGGGAGGGATGGTAATGAGCAGTTCTTC. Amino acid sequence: CSVGGTSGRDGNEQFF.

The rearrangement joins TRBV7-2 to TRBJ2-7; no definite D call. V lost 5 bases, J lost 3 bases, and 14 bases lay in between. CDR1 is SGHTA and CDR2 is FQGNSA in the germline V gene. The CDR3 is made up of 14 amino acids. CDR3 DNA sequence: TGTGCCAGCAGCCCACTTGTCGGTAGCTACGAGCAGTACTTC. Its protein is CASSPLVGSYEQYF.

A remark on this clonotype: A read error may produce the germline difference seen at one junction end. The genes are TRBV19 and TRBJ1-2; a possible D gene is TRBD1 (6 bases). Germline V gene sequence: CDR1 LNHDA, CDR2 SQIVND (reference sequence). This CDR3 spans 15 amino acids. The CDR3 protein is CTSRSVLTGDYGYTF. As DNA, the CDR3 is TGTACCAGTAGGTCGGTTTTGACAGGCGATTATGGCTACACCTTC.

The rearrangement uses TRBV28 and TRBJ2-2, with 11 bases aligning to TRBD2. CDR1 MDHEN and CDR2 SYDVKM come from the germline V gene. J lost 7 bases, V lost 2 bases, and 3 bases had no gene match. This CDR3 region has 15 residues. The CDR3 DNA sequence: TGTGCCAGCAGTTTAACTAGCGGGAGTAACGGGGAGCTGTTTTTT. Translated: CASSLTSGSNGELFF.

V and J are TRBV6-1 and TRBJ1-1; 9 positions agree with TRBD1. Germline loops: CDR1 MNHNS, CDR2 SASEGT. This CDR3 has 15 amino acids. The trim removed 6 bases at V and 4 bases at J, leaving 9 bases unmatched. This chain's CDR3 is CASSPNRGPGTEAFF. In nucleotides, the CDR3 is TGTGCCAGCAGCCCGAACAGGGGGCCGGGCACTGAAGCTTTCTTT.

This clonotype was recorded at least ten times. The CDR3: CASRGTSGSQGNEQFF. CDR3 in DNA: TGTGCCAGCAGGGGGACTAGCGGGAGTCAGGGCAATGAGCAGTTCTTC. This rearrangement joins TRBV6-1 to TRBJ2-1, with 14 bases matching TRBD2. There are 16 residues in the CDR3. Germline CDR1 is MNHNS and CDR2 is SASEGT. V was pared by 6 bases and J by 6 bases, with 7 bases of the junction left unmatched.

The CDR3 DNA is TGTGCCAGTAGTAAAGGACTAGCGGGAGTAGTAGAGACCCAGTACTTC. Its translation is CASSKGLAGVVETQYF. The chain joins TRBV19 to TRBJ2-5, with 13 bases aligning to TRBD2. V was clipped by 4 bases and J by 4 bases; unmatched bases: 6. The germline V gene encodes CDR1 LNHDA and CDR2 SQIVND (reference sequence). The CDR3 loop spans 16 amino acids.

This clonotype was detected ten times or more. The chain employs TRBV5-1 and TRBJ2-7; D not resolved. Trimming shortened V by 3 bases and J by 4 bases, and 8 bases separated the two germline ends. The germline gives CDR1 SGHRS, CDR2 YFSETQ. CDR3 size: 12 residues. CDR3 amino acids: CASSSTRYEQYF. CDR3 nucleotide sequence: TGCGCCAGCAGCTCGACCCGTTACGAGCAGTACTTC.

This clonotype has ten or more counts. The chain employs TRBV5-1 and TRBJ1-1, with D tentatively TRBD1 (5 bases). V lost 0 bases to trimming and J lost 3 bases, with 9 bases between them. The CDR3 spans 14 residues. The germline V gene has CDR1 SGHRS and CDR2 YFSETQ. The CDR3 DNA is TGCGCCAGCAGCTTGGATGGGGGGTACACTGAAGCTTTCTTT. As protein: CASSLDGGYTEAFF.

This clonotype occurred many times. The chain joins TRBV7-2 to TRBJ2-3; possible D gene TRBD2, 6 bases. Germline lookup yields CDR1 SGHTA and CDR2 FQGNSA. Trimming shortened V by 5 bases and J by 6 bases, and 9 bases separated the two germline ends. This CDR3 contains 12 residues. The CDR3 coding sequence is TGTGCCAGCAGCCCGGGAGTGGATACGCAGTATTTT. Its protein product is CASSPGVDTQYF.

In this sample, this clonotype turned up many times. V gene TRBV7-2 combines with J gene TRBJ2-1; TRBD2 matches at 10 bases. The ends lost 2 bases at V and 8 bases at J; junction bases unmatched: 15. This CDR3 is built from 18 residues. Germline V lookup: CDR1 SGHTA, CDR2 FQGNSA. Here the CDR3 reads CASSLYVGSGRARHEQFF. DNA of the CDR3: TGTGCCAGCAGCTTATACGTCGGAAGCGGGAGGGCCCGCCATGAGCAGTTCTTC.